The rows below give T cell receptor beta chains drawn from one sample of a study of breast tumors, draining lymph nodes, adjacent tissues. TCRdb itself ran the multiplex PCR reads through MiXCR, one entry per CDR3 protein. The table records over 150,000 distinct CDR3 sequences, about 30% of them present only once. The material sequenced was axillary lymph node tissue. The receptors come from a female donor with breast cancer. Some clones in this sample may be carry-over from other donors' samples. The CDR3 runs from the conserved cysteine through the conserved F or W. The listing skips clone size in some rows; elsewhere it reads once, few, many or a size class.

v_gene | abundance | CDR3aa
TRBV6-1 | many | CASSKQRQPQHF
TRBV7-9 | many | CASSLDGTGGPNYGYTF
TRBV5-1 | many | CASSAAVGNYGYTF
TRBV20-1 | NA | CSARDLGQRYTEAFF
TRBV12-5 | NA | CASGLRLGDTGELFF
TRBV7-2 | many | CASSPLAGTNNSPLHF
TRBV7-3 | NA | CASSFYICSARTAGIGVDTQYF
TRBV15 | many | CATSRVGGQPQHF
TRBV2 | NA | CASRGGGSEQETQYF
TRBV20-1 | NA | CSVGGYGYTF
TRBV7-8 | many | CASSWGGGRVRIEQFF
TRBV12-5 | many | CASGLWGAGGQPQHF
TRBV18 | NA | CASSPGTGGREGYTF
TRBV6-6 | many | CASSYSSRAGGPPALYEQYF
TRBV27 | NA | CASKVRGNEQFF
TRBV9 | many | CASSVEARTSGANTGELFF
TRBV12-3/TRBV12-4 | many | CASRSHRTSLTGELFF
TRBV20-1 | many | CSASPDSNLRKLFF
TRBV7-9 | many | CASSPDGNRNQPQHF
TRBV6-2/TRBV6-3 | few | CASSGRLYQETQYF
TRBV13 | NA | CASSLRGGAQNEQFF
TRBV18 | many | CASSPPNRGGDTQYF
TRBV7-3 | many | CASSPFGGELFF
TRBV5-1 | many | CASSFAGQGNTIYF
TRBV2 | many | CASGRLGVFSYEQYF
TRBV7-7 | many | CASSLAVTPNVNEQYF
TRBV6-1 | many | CASKVSGSSYEQYF
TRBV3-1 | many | CASSHTDRGRTEAFF
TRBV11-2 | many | CASSLLADSYNEQFF
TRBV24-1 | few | CATSANYGYTF
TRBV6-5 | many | CASSRTSLGSSYNSPLHF
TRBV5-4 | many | CASSLGLAASDTQYF
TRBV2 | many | CASSETSLSYEQYF
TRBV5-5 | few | CASSIESPYGYTF
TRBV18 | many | CASSFDREGEKLFF
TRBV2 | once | CASTEGRVYHEQPQHF
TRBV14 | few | CASSQDRGRWGTEAFF
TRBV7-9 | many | CASSLTRDASNQPQHF
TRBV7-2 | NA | CASSSTGTSGGEGTQYF
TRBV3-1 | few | CASSARGSNEKLFF
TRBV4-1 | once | CASSQEGLHGEKLFF
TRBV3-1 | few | CASSPSGGGSEQYF
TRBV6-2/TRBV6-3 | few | CASTPPTGGFYGYTF
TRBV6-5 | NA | CASSHSGQGWYGELFF
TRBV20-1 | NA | CSASLLEGRAFF
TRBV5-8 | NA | CASSLGTDQETQYF
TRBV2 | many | CASSGLAREKLFF
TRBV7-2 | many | CASSFGGFQPQHF
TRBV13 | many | CASSSGTSGGPYTGELFF
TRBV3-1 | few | CASSPQVGASRLQYF